This T cell receptor beta chain emerged from a study of blood T cell repertoires in COVID-19. Study background: Collection of acute and convalescent COVID-19 samples took place in the United States, Italy and Spain. PBMCs, B-cell-depleted T cells, or T cells were the source of the cDNA or gDNA that made up the material.

The assay was immunoSEQ multiplex PCR, and TCRdb's table has in-frame clones only and misses some. The sample shows about 170,000 clones, approximately 90% of them seen only once. Per the germline V gene, CDR1 is SGDLS and CDR2 is YYNGEE. The CDR3 runs to 12 residues. Trimming removed 0 bases at V and 9 bases at J, with 4 bases between. Sequencing input: peripheral blood. The V gene is TRBV9, the J gene TRBJ1-6; D uncertain. The receptor's source is a young man with COVID-19, enrolled during active disease. The CDR3 sequence: CASSVGRSPLHF. CDR3 DNA: TGTGCCAGCAGCGTAGGTCGTTCACCCCTCCACTTT.